These 14 T cell receptor beta chains came from one sample sequenced in a study of T cells in Graves' hyperthyroidism and ophthalmopathy. What was amplified from RNA transcripts were TCR beta CDR3 regions. First-round RT-PCR of the TCR CDR3 relied on the HTBI primer set. TCRdb re-called the multiplex PCR reads with MiXCR, one entry per CDR3 protein. The sample holds approximately 600,000 distinct CDR3 sequences, 14% seen once. The sequencing sample was made of blood. These receptors were collected from a woman aged 18-30 years with Graves' ophthalmopathy.

In this sample, this clonotype turned up many times. V usage is TRBV29-1 and J usage is TRBJ1-2, with 7 bases aligning to TRBD1. The germline V gene encodes CDR1 SQVTM and CDR2 ANQGSEA. This CDR3 is 14 amino acids long. V shed 3 bases and J 3 bases; nucleotides not matched to a gene: 7. CDR3 in amino acids: CSVDGTEGDYGYTF. In DNA, the CDR3 is TGCAGCGTTGATGGGACAGAAGGGGACTATGGCTACACCTTC. The full variable domain, its missing parts supplied by reference TRBV29-1 and TRBJ1-2, is SAVISQKPSRDICQRGTSLTIQCQVDSQVTMMFWYRQQPGQSLTLIATANQGSEATYESGFVIDKFPISRPNLTFSTLTVSNMSPEDSSIYLCSVDGTEGDYGYTFGSGTRLTVV.

The sample holds many counts of this clonotype. The V gene is TRBV28, the J gene TRBJ2-7; TRBD1 matches 12 bases. The germline V gene has CDR1 MDHEN and CDR2 SYDVKM. This CDR3 has 17 residues. Trimming took 8 bases from V and 7 from J; bases not matched to a gene: 18. The CDR3 coding sequence is TGTGCCAGCCTAGGTTGGCGAACCGGGACAGGGGGCCGGGAGCAGTACTTC. It specifies CASLGWRTGTGGREQYF.

This clonotype was picked up many times. This rearrangement joins TRBV12-3 or TRBV12-4 to TRBJ1-5; no firm D call. V gave up 4 bases and J gave up 5 bases, with 9 bases separating them. The CDR3 has 13 residues. The chain's CDR3 is CASSWGGDQPQHF. The CDR3 coding sequence is TGTGCCAGCAGTTGGGGTGGGGATCAGCCCCAGCATTTT.

The genes are TRBV7-3 and TRBJ1-3, with D possibly matching TRBD1 (5 bases). The CDR3 is 18 residues long. CDR1 and CDR2 from the germline V gene are SGHTA and FQGTGA. V shed 2 bases and J shed 0 bases, with 17 bases lying between them. The CDR3 nucleotides are TGTGCCAGCAGCTTAGGGAGACAGCCGGGGATCTCTGGAAACACCATATATTTT. Its translation: CASSLGRQPGISGNTIYF.

V usage is TRBV7-9 and J usage is TRBJ2-7; D possibly corresponds to TRBD2 (6 bases). Trimming took 5 bases from V and 3 from J, leaving 14 bases between them. Germline CDR1 SEHNR, CDR2 FQNEAQ (reference sequence). The CDR3 is made up of 14 amino acids. For the CDR3, the DNA is TGTGCCAGCAGCCCGGGGCGGGGCAACTACGAGCAGTACTTC. The encoded protein is CASSPGRGNYEQYF.

This clonotype appeared once. The V call is TRBV7-9, the J call TRBJ2-1; 9 nucleotides agree with TRBD2. Per germline, CDR1 SEHNR and CDR2 FQNEAQ (reference sequence). After removal of 2 bases from V and 3 bases from J, the junction contained 5 bases not matched to a gene. There are 16 residues in the CDR3. The CDR3 nucleotides read TGTGCCAGCAGCTTAATGGAACTAGCGGGCTACAATGAGCAGTTCTTC. Translation gives CASSLMELAGYNEQFF.

This rearrangement joins TRBV29-1 to TRBJ1-1; D is perhaps TRBD1 (6 bases). The germline V gene has CDR1 SQVTM and CDR2 ANQGSEA. Between the trimmed V and J ends, which lost 1 base and 1 base, there was a span of 13 bases. The CDR3 loop spans 15 amino acids. Here the CDR3 DNA reads TGCAGCGTTGAAGCTAGACAGGATTGGAACACTGAAGCTTTCTTT. Translation: CSVEARQDWNTEAFF. The whole variable domain, filled in from reference TRBV29-1 and TRBJ1-1, reads SAVISQKPSRDICQRGTSLTIQCQVDSQVTMMFWYRQQPGQSLTLIATANQGSEATYESGFVIDKFPISRPNLTFSTLTVSNMSPEDSSIYLCSVEARQDWNTEAFFGQGTRLTVV.

At least ten counts were recorded for this clonotype. A junction end diverges from the germline sequence, so it may reflect a read error. The rearrangement joins TRBV2 to TRBJ2-5, with D perhaps TRBD2 (5 bases). The CDR3 length is 10 residues. Germline assignment: CDR1 SNHLY and CDR2 FYNNEI. Here the CDR3 reads CASRLEIQYF. CDR3 nucleotides: TGTGCCAGCAGACTAGAGATCCAGTACTTC.

This clonotype has a handful of counts. A clone one base away is much larger, so this may be a read error. The V call is TRBV12-5, the J call TRBJ2-1; D not resolved. Germline assignment: CDR1 LGHNT and CDR2 FRNRAP. This CDR3 is built from 13 residues. The CDR3 spells CASGLVLGNGQFF. In DNA, the CDR3 is TGTGCTAGTGGTTTGGTACTGGGCAATGGGCAGTTCTTC.

The chain joins TRBV25-1 to TRBJ1-1; D is ambiguous. The length of the CDR3 is 14 residues. Germline-derived CDR1 and CDR2 are MGHDK and SYGVNS. The V and J ends lost 8 bases and 1 base respectively, with 14 bases between them. The CDR3 nucleotides are TGTGCCAGCCGAATCAGAGAGGGGAACACTGAAGCTTTCTTT. It is translated as CASRIREGNTEAFF.

With regard to this clonotype: Possible read error: a much larger clone is one base away. The chain has TRBV28 and TRBJ2-1, with 7 positions matching TRBD2. The CDR3 consists of 16 residues. With V trimmed by 10 bases and J by 4 bases, 16 bases remained unmatched. From germline, CDR1 is MDHEN and CDR2 SYDVKM. This chain's CDR3 is CAISEWVAGRYNEQFF. The CDR3 bases are TGTGCCATCAGCGAATGGGTAGCGGGTCGTTACAATGAGCAGTTCTTC.

In this sample, this clonotype turned up once. The rearrangement links TRBV6-2 or TRBV6-3 to TRBJ2-5; 10 bases map to TRBD1. The CDR3 totals 16 residues. Looked up from germline, CDR1 is MNHEY and CDR2 is SVGEGT. V gave up 0 bases and J gave up 7 bases; unmatched junction bases: 8. The CDR3 DNA reads as TGTGCCAGCAGTTACTCGAGGACAGGGGGTCCAGCGACCCAGTACTTC. Translated: CASSYSRTGGPATQYF.

This clonotype was seen many times. This chain links TRBV5-5 with TRBJ2-1; 7 nucleotides match TRBD1. The CDR3 covers 15 residues. V gave up 3 bases and J gave up 2 bases; unmatched junction bases: 5. CDR1 is SGHKS, CDR2 YYEKEE, per germline (reference sequence). The CDR3 DNA sequence: TGTGCCAGCAGCTCGACAGGGACGACCTACAATGAGCAGTTCTTC. This translates into CASSSTGTTYNEQFF. Full variable domain (outside the CDR3, taken from reference TRBV5-5 and TRBJ2-1): DAGVTQSPTHLIKTRGQQVTLRCSPISGHKSVSWYQQVLGQGPQFIFQYYEKEERGRGNFPDRFSARQFPNYSSELNVNALLLGDSALYLCASSSTGTTYNEQFFGPGTRLTVL.

This clonotype has a count of ten or more. The chain employs TRBV3-1 and TRBJ1-2, with TRBD1 matching over 9 bases. Losses at the gene ends were 1 base for V and 8 bases for J; bases not matched to a gene: 11. There are 16 residues in the CDR3. Germline V gene data show CDR1 as LGHDT and CDR2 as YNNKEL (reference sequence). CDR3 in amino acids: CASSQASPDRGKGYTF. The CDR3 region has the DNA TGTGCCAGCAGCCAAGCAAGTCCGGACAGGGGCAAGGGCTACACCTTC.